The 26 T cell receptor beta chains below come from one sample, sequenced in a study of cytomegalovirus exposure and HLA in healthy donors. Primers: 60 Vbeta forward and 13 Jbeta reverse. This table comes from immunoSEQ multiplex PCR, and its TCRdb copy is limited to in-frame clones, with some not included. The sample holds 75,000 to 90,000 clones, around 77% seen once. The sequencing input was PBMCs. The receptors here all came from a middle-aged man in good health and CMV-seronegative.

The chain combines TRBV28 with TRBJ2-7, with TRBD1 as a possible D gene (6 bases). Trimming took 6 bases from V and 2 from J, leaving 11 bases between them. This CDR3 spans 13 amino acids. Germline loops: CDR1 MDHEN, CDR2 SYDVKM. The CDR3 sequence is CASRDSPTYEQYF. The DNA of the CDR3 is TGTGCCAGCAGGGACAGTCCGACCTACGAGCAGTACTTC.

The gene calls are TRBV19 and TRBJ2-1; D may be TRBD2 (5 bases). Trimming took off 7 bases at V and 0 bases at J, with 13 bases between the two ends. The CDR3 totals 15 residues. Germline CDR1 and CDR2: LNHDA and SQIVND (reference sequence). CDR3 DNA: TGTGCCAGTAAGGGTTCGGGGAGCTCCTACAATGAGCAGTTCTTC. Protein sequence: CASKGSGSSYNEQFF.

The chain employs TRBV28 and TRBJ1-3, with D perhaps TRBD1 (6 bases). The CDR3 has 17 residues. With 6 bases removed from V and 8 bases from J, the gap between germline ends came to 26 bases. The germline V gene encodes CDR1 MDHEN and CDR2 SYDVKM. The CDR3 loop reads CASSLNRDIYISDTIYF. CDR3 nucleotides: TGTGCCAGCAGCCTCAACAGGGACATTTATATATCGGACACCATATATTTT.

The chain couples TRBV7-6 to TRBJ2-7; 7 nucleotides line up with TRBD1. Trimming at V came to 5 bases and at J to 4 bases, leaving 5 bases not matched to a gene. This CDR3 has 13 amino acids. Germline CDR1 and CDR2: SGHVS and FNYEAQ. CDR3 bases: TGTGCCAGCAGCCTCGGGACAGAATACGAGCAGTACTTC. Translation gives CASSLGTEYEQYF.

This chain joins TRBV2 and TRBJ2-1; 7 bases align to TRBD1. V was pared by 4 bases and J by 2 bases, with 2 bases of the junction left unmatched. Germline V CDR1 and CDR2: SNHLY, FYNNEI. This CDR3 spans 14 amino acids. The CDR3 loop reads CASSGQGPYNEQFF. Here the CDR3 DNA reads TGTGCCAGCAGTGGACAGGGACCCTACAATGAGCAGTTCTTC.

The chain combines TRBV10-3 with TRBJ1-5; a possible D gene is TRBD1 (5 bases). Germline V gene data show CDR1 as ENHRY and CDR2 as SYGVKD. Trimming removed 2 bases from V and 6 bases from J, with 8 bases in between. The CDR3 loop spans 13 amino acids. The CDR3 spells CAISEPGLQPQHF. In DNA, the CDR3 is TGTGCCATCAGTGAGCCAGGGCTTCAGCCCCAGCATTTT.

This chain uses TRBV5-1 with TRBJ2-5, with 10 bases aligning to TRBD1. The closer fit of TRBJ2-7 to the DNA end suggests the J call may be wrong. The CDR3 covers 14 residues. Per the germline V gene, CDR1 is SGHRS and CDR2 is YFSETQ. CDR3 loop: CASSLGTGGDEQYF. In DNA form, the CDR3 reads TGCGCCAGCAGCTTGGGGACAGGGGGGGACGAGCAGTACTTC.

The chain employs TRBV27 and TRBJ1-2; D uncertain. The germline V gene encodes CDR1 MNHEY and CDR2 SMNVEV (reference sequence). This CDR3 is 10 amino acids long. Trimming took 8 bases from V and 7 from J, leaving 8 bases between them. Here the CDR3 reads CASPGSGYTF. The DNA of the CDR3 is TGTGCCAGCCCGGGGTCTGGCTACACCTTC.

This clone was seen only a few times. The chain joins TRBV6-6 to TRBJ1-5, with TRBD1 matching over 7 bases. CDR3 length: 15 residues. The V segment lost 2 bases and the J segment 1 base; nucleotides outside the gene matches: 2. Looked up from germline, CDR1 is MNHNY and CDR2 is SVGAGI (reference sequence). The CDR3 DNA sequence: TGTGCCAGCAGTTACACAGGGGAAAGCAATCAGCCCCAGCATTTT. Translating it yields CASSYTGESNQPQHF.

The genes are TRBV18 and TRBJ2-7; 9 nucleotides line up with TRBD2. Trimming at V came to 6 bases and at J to 3 bases, leaving 0 bases not matched to a gene. There are 12 residues in the CDR3. Germline lookup yields CDR1 KGHSH and CDR2 LQKENI. CDR3 DNA: TGTGCCAGCTCTAGCGGGGGCTACGAGCAGTACTTC. Protein product: CASSSGGYEQYF.

The V and J genes are TRBV5-6 and TRBJ2-6; 9 bases fit TRBD2. CDR1 and CDR2 (germline): SGHDT, YYEEEE. With 0 bases clipped from V and 0 bases from J, the junction kept 7 bases outside the gene matches. This CDR3 has 19 residues. The CDR3 loop reads CASSLVGLAGISGANVLTF. The CDR3 DNA reads as TGTGCCAGCAGCTTGGTTGGGCTAGCGGGGATCTCTGGGGCCAACGTCCTGACTTTC.

The sample holds a few counts of this clone. This rearrangement joins TRBV5-5 to TRBJ1-1; D is uncertain. Germline lookup yields CDR1 SGHKS and CDR2 YYEKEE (reference sequence). The CDR3 has 13 amino acids. Trimming shortened V by 1 base and J by 1 base, and 5 bases separated the two germline ends. The CDR3 nucleotides are TGTGCCAGCAGCTTGCTCTCGAACACTGAAGCTTTCTTT. It codes for CASSLLSNTEAFF.

The V gene is TRBV19, the J gene TRBJ1-1, with 10 bases matching TRBD1. Losses at the gene ends were 7 bases for V and 6 bases for J; bases not matched to a gene: 11. The CDR3 has 15 amino acids. In germline, CDR1 is LNHDA, CDR2 SQIVND (reference sequence). CDR3 nucleotides: TGTGCCAGTACCCCCCCGGGACAGGGGCGGGCTGAAGCTTTCTTT. Amino acid sequence: CASTPPGQGRAEAFF.

This chain's CDR3 is CASSLMSGGGYTF. The CDR3 nucleotides read TGTGCCAGCAGCTTAATGAGTGGGGGGGGCTACACCTTC. The rearrangement joins TRBV7-3 to TRBJ1-2, with a tentative D call TRBD1 (5 bases). CDR3 length: 13 amino acids. V lost 1 base to trimming and J lost 8 bases, with 11 bases between them. The germline V gene encodes CDR1 SGHTA and CDR2 FQGTGA.

The rearrangement links TRBV7-9 to TRBJ1-2; D uncertain. The CDR3 covers 12 residues. CDR1 is SEHNR and CDR2 is FQNEAQ in the germline V gene (reference sequence). Trimming removed 5 bases from V and 7 bases from J, with 11 bases in between. Here the CDR3 reads CASSPEGGGYTF. CDR3 DNA: TGTGCCAGCAGCCCAGAGGGAGGTGGCTACACCTTC.

The gene calls are TRBV7-2 and TRBJ2-3, with 9 bases matching TRBD2. The CDR3 covers 14 residues. Per germline, CDR1 SGHTA and CDR2 FQGNSA. V was pared by 6 bases and J by 11 bases, with 12 bases of the junction left unmatched. The CDR3 loop reads CASSQGTAGGLQYF. The DNA of the CDR3 is TGTGCCAGCAGTCAAGGTACAGCGGGGGGCCTGCAGTATTTT.

CDR3 coding DNA: TGTGCCAGCAATGGGGGAGGGGGGCAGCCCCAGCATTTT. Translation: CASNGGGGQPQHF. V gene TRBV2 combines with J gene TRBJ1-5; perhaps TRBD1 as D (6 bases). Trimming pared 7 bases from V and 7 bases from J, leaving 14 bases between. Germline assignment: CDR1 SNHLY and CDR2 FYNNEI. The CDR3 length is 13 residues.

The table lists this clone with a few counts. The genes are TRBV6-1 and TRBJ2-3; 9 bases map to TRBD1. There are 14 residues in the CDR3. Germline CDR1 reads MNHNS; CDR2 reads SASEGT. After removal of 10 bases from V and 8 bases from J, the junction contained 13 bases not matched to a gene. In DNA, the CDR3 is TGTGCCACCCTACCGGGACAGGGAATTGGTACGCAGTATTTT. Residues: CATLPGQGIGTQYF.

The gene calls are TRBV7-6 and TRBJ2-5, with 7 bases fitting TRBD2. Germline V gene data show CDR1 as SGHVS and CDR2 as FNYEAQ. V lost 4 bases and J lost 5; bases outside the gene matches: 10. The CDR3 is 15 residues long. CDR3 DNA: TGTGCCAGCAGCTCCAAGCGGGGTCAGTCGGAGACCCAGTACTTC. Its protein is CASSSKRGQSETQYF. Using reference TRBV7-6 and TRBJ2-5 for the parts outside the CDR3, the full variable domain is GAGVSQSPRYKVTKRGQDVALRCDPISGHVSLYWYRQALGQGPEFLTYFNYEAQQDKSGLPNDRFSAERPEGSISTLTIQRTEQRDSAMYRCASSSKRGQSETQYFGPGTRLLVL.

This clone was detected once. This chain uses TRBV6-1 with TRBJ1-2; 9 bases align to TRBD1. CDR1 is MNHNS, CDR2 SASEGT, per germline. The junction had 3 bases not matched to a gene; V was cut back by 5 bases and J by 2 bases. The CDR3 spans 14 residues. The CDR3 reads CASSQGTGNYGYTF. The CDR3 DNA follows: TGTGCCAGCAGTCAAGGGACAGGGAACTATGGCTACACCTTC.

In nucleotides, the CDR3 is TGTGCCATCAGTCAGGGGCGCTCTCCTGGGGCCAACGTCCTGACTTTC. The encoded protein is CAISQGRSPGANVLTF. This rearrangement joins TRBV10-3 to TRBJ2-6, with D possibly matching TRBD1 (6 bases). Deletions cut 5 bases from V and 2 bases from J, with 13 bases between. Germline lookup yields CDR1 ENHRY and CDR2 SYGVKD. This CDR3 contains 16 residues.

V gene TRBV5-4 combines with J gene TRBJ2-3, with 7 positions matching TRBD1. This CDR3 contains 15 residues. J gave up 2 bases and V 2 bases, and 5 bases lay outside the gene matches. Germline CDR1 SGHNT, CDR2 YYREEE (reference sequence). The CDR3 sequence is CASSFGQVITDTQYF. In DNA, the CDR3 is TGTGCCAGCAGCTTTGGACAGGTGATCACAGATACGCAGTATTTT.

The count of this clone is one. The chain combines TRBV9 with TRBJ2-3; 9 nucleotides match TRBD2. V lost 4 bases and J lost 1; bases outside the gene matches: 7. The CDR3 is made up of 16 amino acids. Germline CDR1 and CDR2: SGDLS and YYNGEE. CDR3 protein: CASSPPQRGGTDTQYF. CDR3 DNA sequence: TGTGCCAGCAGCCCCCCCCAGCGGGGGGGCACAGATACGCAGTATTTT.

This chain connects TRBV21-1 to TRBJ2-5; the table's D call, TRBD2, has no DNA check behind it. TRBV21-1 is shown as a pseudogene. The CDR3 covers 19 residues. The CDR3 sequence: CASILSGLAGGRNQETQYF. The CDR3 DNA sequence: TGTGCCAGCATTTTAAGTGGACTAGCGGGGGGGCGGAACCAAGAGACCCAGTACTTC.

Written as DNA, the CDR3 is TGTGCCAGCAGCGGCACTAGCGGGGGGATAGGGGAGCAGTTCTTC. Its translation: CASSGTSGGIGEQFF. This sequence joins TRBV7-9 and TRBJ2-1, with 12 bases lining up with TRBD2. The germline V gene has CDR1 SEHNR and CDR2 FQNEAQ (reference sequence). The CDR3 loop spans 15 amino acids. J was trimmed by 10 bases and V by 5 bases; bases with no gene match: 9.

The chain links TRBV6-4 to TRBJ2-1, with 8 bases lining up with TRBD2. The V segment lost 3 bases and the J segment 4 bases; nucleotides outside the gene matches: 11. Germline-derived CDR1 and CDR2 are MRHNA and SNTAGT. This CDR3 region has 17 residues. The CDR3 nucleotides are TGTGCCAGCAGTGATGGGCGGGGGGCCTTAGATTACAATGAGCAGTTCTTC. Protein product: CASSDGRGALDYNEQFF.